Presented here are 11 T cell receptor beta chains from one specimen sequenced in a study of blood T cell repertoires in COVID-19. Clones were read by immunoSEQ multiplex PCR, and TCRdb kept only the in-frame ones, dropping some. The table lists about 280,000 clones, 86% of them singletons. The sample comprised peripheral blood. These receptor sequences come from a young woman who had recovered from COVID-19.

This chain links TRBV27 with TRBJ2-5; D may be TRBD2 (6 bases). This CDR3 has 14 residues. V was pared by 7 bases and J by 5 bases, with 17 bases between. Germline V lookup: CDR1 MNHEY, CDR2 SMNVEV (reference sequence). As DNA, the CDR3 is TGTGCCAGCACCGCAAGGGGACTTTGGGAGACCCAGTACTTC. It encodes CASTARGLWETQYF.

This chain connects TRBV28 to TRBJ1-2; D perhaps matches TRBD1 (6 bases). The length of the CDR3 is 15 residues. V was pared by 2 bases and J by 6 bases, with 16 bases between. Germline assignment: CDR1 MDHEN and CDR2 SYDVKM. CDR3: CASSLRGGPPHGYTF. The CDR3 bases are TGTGCCAGCAGTTTACGGGGGGGGCCACCCCATGGCTACACCTTC.

This chain uses TRBV10-3 with TRBJ1-5; a possible D gene is TRBD1 (6 bases). There are 15 residues in the CDR3. V lost 1 base to trimming and J lost 4 bases, with 11 bases between them. The germline gives CDR1 ENHRY, CDR2 SYGVKD. The CDR3 DNA reads TGTGCCATCAGTGAGTACTTACAGGGAAATCAGCCCCAGCATTTT. It specifies CAISEYLQGNQPQHF.

V gene TRBV18 combines with J gene TRBJ1-2; maybe TRBD1 (6 bases). From germline, CDR1 is KGHSH and CDR2 LQKENI. The CDR3 extends over 16 amino acids. Trimming pared 3 bases from V and 0 bases from J, leaving 14 bases between. CDR3 in amino acids: CASSPRTGYANYGYTF. As DNA, the CDR3 is TGTGCCAGCTCACCTCGTACAGGGTACGCTAACTATGGCTACACCTTC.

This chain uses TRBV19 with TRBJ2-1, with TRBD1 as a possible D gene (6 bases). V dropped 5 bases and J dropped 10 bases, with 9 bases sitting between them. Germline CDR1 is LNHDA and CDR2 is SQIVND (reference sequence). The CDR3 contains 11 residues. The CDR3 spells CASSGDREQFF. As DNA, the CDR3 is TGTGCCAGTAGTGGAGACAGGGAGCAGTTCTTC.

The chain employs TRBV19 and TRBJ2-1, with 9 bases lining up with TRBD2. CDR1 and CDR2 (germline): LNHDA, SQIVND (reference sequence). J lost 8 bases, V lost 7 bases, and 9 bases had no gene match. The CDR3 runs to 14 residues. This chain's CDR3 is CASTLSGSTDEQFF. CDR3 sequence (DNA): TGTGCCAGTACCCTTAGCGGGAGTACGGATGAGCAGTTCTTC. Drawing the rest from reference TRBV19 and TRBJ2-1, the complete variable domain is DGGITQSPKYLFRKEGQNVTLSCEQNLNHDAMYWYRQDPGQGLRLIYYSQIVNDFQKGDIAEGYSVSREKKESFPLTVTSAQKNPTAFYLCASTLSGSTDEQFFGPGTRLTVL.

This sequence joins TRBV6-5 and TRBJ2-1; D may be TRBD1 (5 bases). Trimming pared 10 bases from V and 2 bases from J, leaving 15 bases between. Germline CDR1 MNHEY, CDR2 SVGAGI. This CDR3 comprises 14 residues. The CDR3 DNA sequence: TGTGCCATCTCCCCCACAGGAACCTACAATGAGCAGTTCTTC. It specifies CAISPTGTYNEQFF.

In its sample, this clone was seen once. The chain couples TRBV25-1 to TRBJ2-6; 7 bases line up with TRBD1. The V and J ends lost 4 bases and 2 bases, in that order; junction bases with no gene match: 11. Germline V lookup: CDR1 MGHDK, CDR2 SYGVNS. This CDR3 spans 18 amino acids. Here the CDR3 DNA reads TGTGCCAGCAGTGGGCGGACAGGCTCGACTACTGGGGCCAACGTCCTGACTTTC. Protein product: CASSGRTGSTTGANVLTF.

This sequence joins TRBV6-2 or TRBV6-3 and TRBJ1-1; possible D gene TRBD1, 5 bases. The CDR3 runs 13 residues. The ends were cut back, 4 bases at V and 9 bases at J, with 15 bases in the middle. In germline, CDR1 is MNHEY, CDR2 SVGEGT. As DNA, the CDR3 is TGTGCCAGCAGTTGGGACTTAACGGGGCAAGCTTTCTTT. This encodes CASSWDLTGQAFF.

This chain connects TRBV6-5 to TRBJ2-1, with 8 bases fitting TRBD1. The trim removed 1 base at V and 10 bases at J, leaving 12 bases unmatched. Germline V gene sequence: CDR1 MNHEY, CDR2 SVGAGI. The length of the CDR3 is 16 residues. The CDR3 spells CASSYFRDRTDAEQFF. The CDR3 DNA reads as TGTGCCAGCAGTTACTTCCGGGACAGGACTGATGCCGAGCAGTTCTTC.

The chain is built from TRBV5-1 and TRBJ1-1; a weak D match, TRBD1 (5 bases). Deletions cut 2 bases from V and 4 bases from J, with 15 bases between. Per the germline V gene, CDR1 is SGHRS and CDR2 is YFSETQ. The CDR3 has 15 amino acids. The chain's CDR3 is CASSFQGSTVTEAFF. Here the CDR3 DNA reads TGCGCCAGCAGCTTCCAGGGTTCAACAGTCACTGAAGCTTTCTTT.